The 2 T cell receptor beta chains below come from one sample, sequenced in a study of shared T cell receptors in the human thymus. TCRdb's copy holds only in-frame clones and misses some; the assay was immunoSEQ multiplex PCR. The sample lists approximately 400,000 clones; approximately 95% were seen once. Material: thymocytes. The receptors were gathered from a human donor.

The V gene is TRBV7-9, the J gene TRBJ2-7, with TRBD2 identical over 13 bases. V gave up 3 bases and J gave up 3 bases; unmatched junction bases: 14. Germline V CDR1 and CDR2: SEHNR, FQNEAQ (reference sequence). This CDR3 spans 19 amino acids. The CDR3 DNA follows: TGTGCCAGCAGCTTGGGAGGTAGGGGACTAGCGGGACCACGCTACGAGCAGTACTTC. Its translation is CASSLGGRGLAGPRYEQYF.

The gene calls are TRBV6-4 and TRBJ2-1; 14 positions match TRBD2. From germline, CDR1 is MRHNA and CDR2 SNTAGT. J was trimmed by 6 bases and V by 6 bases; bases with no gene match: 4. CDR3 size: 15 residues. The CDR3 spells CASSEGLAGANEQFF. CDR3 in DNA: TGTGCCAGCAGCGAGGGACTAGCGGGAGCCAATGAGCAGTTCTTC.